This entry describes one T cell receptor beta chain. Its target is not known. Both 60 Vbeta primers and 13 Jbeta primers went into the PCR. Libraries were prepared by immunoSEQ multiplex PCR; TCRdb keeps only in-frame clonotypes and omits some of them. This sample's clone table lists around 140,000 clones. These data originate in a study of cytomegalovirus exposure and HLA in healthy donors. The study, taken as a whole, reports: Most observed TCR sequences were rare, whereas some public TCRs were detected in many donors. Later on, a genetic analysis was performed. It linked a missense variant in DCLRE1C with V- and J-gene trimming of TCR beta.

This TCR derives from a woman in her 40s in good health and CMV-seronegative. The sequencing sample was made of PBMCs.

The CDR3, as DNA: TGTGCCAGCAGAGGCGACGGGGGAACTGAAAAACTGTTTTTT. Its protein product is CASRGDGGTEKLFF. V usage is TRBV6-5 and J usage is TRBJ1-4; D may be TRBD1 (5 bases). Germline assignment: CDR1 MNHEY and CDR2 SVGAGI. V lost 6 bases, J lost 7 bases, and 15 bases lay in between. CDR3 size: 14 residues.